This T cell receptor beta chain was captured in a study of cytomegalovirus exposure and HLA in healthy donors. Study-level points and caveats: Cytomegalovirus-associated TCR beta chains were listed, numbering approximately 150. At a 0.05 false discovery rate, a later analysis found some 18,000 TCR beta sequences to be associated with HLA alleles.

Comments on this clone: What it binds is not known.

The PCR ran on 60 Vbeta and 13 Jbeta primers. The table came from immunoSEQ multiplex PCR; TCRdb's copy has only in-frame clones and leaves some out. The table shows about 250,000 clones, with around 90% occurring only once. Germline values: CDR1 MNHEY, CDR2 SVGAGI. V shed 6 bases, J shed 2 bases, and the junction held 10 bases outside the gene matches. This CDR3 contains 15 residues. V and J are TRBV6-5 and TRBJ2-7; the match to TRBD2 covers 7 bases. The sequencing input was PBMCs. This TCR came from a girl aged 2-10 years in good health and CMV-seronegative. DNA for the CDR3: TGTGCCAGCAGCCGCGGTCAGCGGGGCCCCTACGAGCAGTACTTC. Translating gives CASSRGQRGPYEQYF.